One and the same sample provided the 5 T cell receptor beta chains below, sequenced in a study of blood T cell repertoires in COVID-19. Generated by immunoSEQ multiplex PCR, the TCRdb table keeps only in-frame clones and is missing some. The sample shows 320,000 or so clones, about 90% of them seen only once. Sample: PBMCs or T cells enriched from blood (not recorded which). All receptors come from a man aged 25 to 40 who had recovered from COVID-19.

This chain joins TRBV1 and TRBJ2-5; the table's D call of TRBD1 was not tested on the DNA. TRBV1 counts as a pseudogene. CDR3 length: 16 residues. DNA of the CDR3: TGCACCAGCAGCCCCCTCAGGGGAAGCGAGGAAGAGACCCAGTACTTC. Amino acids: CTSSPLRGSEEETQYF.

The V gene is TRBV10-3, the J gene TRBJ2-5; D might be TRBD1 (5 bases). The CDR3 consists of 15 residues. Per the germline V gene, CDR1 is ENHRY and CDR2 is SYGVKD. V was pared by 6 bases and J by 1 base, with 15 bases between. The CDR3 here is CAIRGRRGSQETQYF. CDR3 coding DNA: TGTGCCATCAGGGGGCGAAGGGGCTCCCAAGAGACCCAGTACTTC.

The J gene is TRBJ2-5, the V gene TRBV18; the match to TRBD1 covers 9 bases. V shed 5 bases and J 5 bases; nucleotides not matched to a gene: 9. CDR1 is KGHSH and CDR2 is LQKENI in the germline V gene. The CDR3 extends over 15 amino acids. The CDR3 bases are TGTGCCAGCTCATCCTCCGGGACAGGGTATGAGACCCAGTACTTC. Translating it yields CASSSSGTGYETQYF.

V gene TRBV5-4 combines with J gene TRBJ2-1; the D is unclear. The CDR3 runs 15 residues. CDR1 SGHNT and CDR2 YYREEE come from the germline V gene (reference sequence). The germline V and J ends were trimmed by 4 bases and 0 bases, with 11 bases remaining between them. As DNA, the CDR3 is TGTGCCAGCAGCCAGGCGCAGAGCTCCTACAATGAGCAGTTCTTC. Translation gives CASSQAQSSYNEQFF. Complete variable domain (other parts from reference TRBV5-4 and TRBJ2-1): ETGVTQSPTHLIKTRGQQVTLRCSSQSGHNTVSWYQQALGQGPQFIFQYYREEENGRGNFPPRFSGLQFPNYSSELNVNALELDDSALYLCASSQAQSSYNEQFFGPGTRLTVL.

This clone was detected once. This sequence joins TRBV3-1 (or the pseudogene TRBV3-2) and TRBJ2-5; D is perhaps TRBD2 (6 bases). V shed 4 bases and J shed 7 bases, with 13 bases lying between them. The CDR3 sequence is 13 residues long. Looked up from germline, CDR1 is LGHDT and CDR2 is YNNKEL (reference sequence). The CDR3 DNA reads TGTGCCAGCAGCCCAGCCCTGGAGGGGACCCAGTACTTC. Residues: CASSPALEGTQYF.